Each of the 25 T cell receptor beta chains below was sequenced from the same sample in a study of T cells after yellow fever vaccination. MiXCR was run by TCRdb on the 5' RACE reads, yielding one entry per CDR3 protein. Among about 320,000 distinct CDR3 sequences, approximately 4% were seen once, and the ten largest hold approximately 20%. Material: PBMCs, obtained 15 days after the yellow fever booster vaccination. These receptors all come from a man between 18 and 29 years old who received the YFV17D yellow fever vaccine.

V gene TRBV9 combines with J gene TRBJ2-7, with D possibly TRBD1 on 6 matching bases. Trimming removed 2 bases at V and 4 bases at J, with 19 bases between. CDR1 and CDR2 (germline): SGDLS, YYNGEE. The CDR3 covers 16 residues. The CDR3 is CASSVETQGLLYEQYF. In nucleotides, the CDR3 is TGTGCCAGCAGCGTCGAAACACAGGGTCTCCTTTACGAGCAGTACTTC.

This clonotype was counted between two and nine times. V gene TRBV24-1 combines with J gene TRBJ2-1; D may correspond to TRBD1 or TRBD2 (5 bases each). The germline CDR1 and CDR2 sequences are KGHDR and SFDVKD. CDR3 size: 15 residues. V shed 6 bases and J shed 6 bases, with 17 bases lying between them. CDR3 amino acids: CATSRQGPGTNEQFF. The CDR3 DNA sequence: TGTGCCACCAGTCGGCAAGGTCCAGGGACCAATGAGCAGTTCTTC.

This clonotype was counted ten times or more. The V and J genes are TRBV28 and TRBJ2-7; 8 nucleotides agree with TRBD1. Germline V lookup: CDR1 MDHEN, CDR2 SYDVKM. The V and J ends lost 3 bases and 4 bases, in that order; junction bases with no gene match: 11. This CDR3 is built from 16 residues. The CDR3 coding sequence is TGTGCCAGCAGTTTCGGTAGTCGGACAGGGCATTACGAGCAGTACGTC. Translating it yields CASSFGSRTGHYEQYV.

This clonotype was counted many times. This chain links TRBV20-1 with TRBJ2-5, with TRBD2 matching over 8 bases. J was trimmed by 5 bases and V by 0 bases; bases with no gene match: 2. Germline values: CDR1 DFQATT, CDR2 SNEGSKA (reference sequence). The CDR3 has 13 amino acids. The CDR3 sequence: CSARDSGVETQYF. The CDR3 DNA is TGCAGTGCTAGAGATAGCGGGGTGGAGACCCAGTACTTC.

In its sample, this clonotype was seen many times. The J gene is TRBJ1-1, the V gene TRBV18, with no clear D. There are 15 residues in the CDR3. The germline V and J ends were trimmed by 6 bases and 0 bases, with 14 bases remaining between them. The germline V gene has CDR1 KGHSH and CDR2 LQKENI. CDR3 nucleotides: TGTGCCAGCTCTTTTTCCGAGGTTATGAACACTGAAGCTTTCTTT. As protein: CASSFSEVMNTEAFF.

This clonotype was recorded a few times. V is TRBV19 and J is TRBJ2-1; 10 bases fit TRBD2. In germline, CDR1 is LNHDA, CDR2 SQIVND (reference sequence). The CDR3 sequence is 14 residues long. V shed 8 bases and J 4 bases; nucleotides not matched to a gene: 5. The CDR3, as DNA: TGTGCCAGTGAGAGGACTAGCGGTTACAATGAGCAGTTCTTC. This encodes CASERTSGYNEQFF.

This clonotype was seen only a few times. The chain joins TRBV9 to TRBJ2-3, with D maybe TRBD2 (6 bases). V lost 4 bases and J lost 0, with 18 bases in between. The germline gives CDR1 SGDLS, CDR2 YYNGEE. The CDR3 loop spans 17 amino acids. The CDR3 reads CASSYSEGGLSTDTQYF. CDR3 bases: TGTGCCAGCAGCTACAGTGAGGGCGGACTAAGCACAGATACGCAGTATTTT.

The table lists this clonotype with a few counts. The rearrangement joins TRBV12-3 or TRBV12-4 to TRBJ2-7, with a possible D match to TRBD2 (5 bases). The CDR3 runs to 13 residues. V was pared by 4 bases and J by 2 bases, with 9 bases between. The CDR3 loop is CASSSPGTYEQYF. CDR3 DNA: TGTGCCAGCAGTTCCCCGGGGACCTACGAGCAGTACTTC.

This clonotype was recorded many times. This chain uses TRBV12-3 or TRBV12-4 with TRBJ2-7; D remains ambiguous. Between the trimmed V and J ends, which lost 3 bases and 2 bases, there was a span of 8 bases. The CDR3 contains 13 residues. CDR3 sequence: CASSFGQPYEQYF. Here the CDR3 DNA reads TGTGCCAGCAGTTTTGGTCAGCCCTACGAGCAGTACTTC.

This clonotype has a handful of counts. The chain combines TRBV5-6 with TRBJ2-3; 9 nucleotides match TRBD2. Unmatched junction bases numbered 8, after V lost 1 base and J lost 5 bases. Germline CDR1 reads SGHDT; CDR2 reads YYEEEE. The CDR3 has 16 amino acids. Here the CDR3 reads CASSLRAGGYRDTQYF. The CDR3 DNA reads as TGTGCCAGCAGCTTGCGGGCGGGGGGGTATAGAGATACGCAGTATTTT.

This clonotype showed up many times. The rearrangement joins TRBV27 to TRBJ2-7; TRBD2 might be the D (5 bases). Per germline, CDR1 MNHEY and CDR2 SMNVEV (reference sequence). V lost 5 bases and J 4 bases, leaving 18 bases between the germline ends. The CDR3 has 15 amino acids. As DNA, the CDR3 is TGTGCCAGCAGTCCTGTACCGGGGATTGGTTACGAGCAGTACTTC. This sequence encodes CASSPVPGIGYEQYF.

This clonotype was found a few times. The CDR3 nucleotides read TGTGCCAGCAGCTTATCAGCCCGAAAGCAGTTCTTC. Its translation is CASSLSARKQFF. V and J are TRBV11-2 and TRBJ2-1, with no clear D. The V end was cut by 2 bases, the J end by 11 bases, with 10 bases between. Per germline, CDR1 SGHAT and CDR2 FQNNGV. This CDR3 region has 12 residues.

This clonotype was detected many times. The chain combines TRBV20-1 with TRBJ1-1; D may be TRBD1 (6 bases). The CDR3 is 14 amino acids. V was pared by 6 bases and J by 4 bases, with 18 bases between. CDR1 is DFQATT, CDR2 SNEGSKA, per germline (reference sequence). DNA for the CDR3: TGCAGTGCCGGAGAGGGGGGAGGGAGCACTGAAGCTTTCTTT. Translating it yields CSAGEGGGSTEAFF.

This clonotype has a count of ten or more. The chain couples TRBV27 to TRBJ2-7; 8 bases fit TRBD1. The V and J ends lost 6 bases and 5 bases, in that order; junction bases with no gene match: 9. The V gene's germline CDR1 is MNHEY and CDR2 SMNVEV (reference sequence). This CDR3 has 14 amino acids. CDR3 sequence reads: CASRQQGAGDEQYV. Here the CDR3 DNA reads TGTGCCAGCAGACAGCAGGGGGCGGGTGACGAGCAGTACGTC.

The rearrangement joins TRBV2 to TRBJ1-2; D is undetermined. V lost 4 bases and J 1 base, leaving 7 bases between the germline ends. The CDR3 totals 13 residues. CDR1 and CDR2 from the germline V gene are SNHLY and FYNNEI. The CDR3 sequence: CASSVENNYGYTF. For the CDR3, the DNA is TGTGCCAGCAGTGTAGAAAATAACTATGGCTACACCTTC.

This clonotype came up many times. In nucleotides, the CDR3 is TGTGCCAGCAGCTTAGACTCGGGAGGCTCGGGGGCCAAAAACATTCAGTACTTC. As protein: CASSLDSGGSGAKNIQYF. This rearrangement joins TRBV7-2 to TRBJ2-4, with 7 positions matching TRBD2. This CDR3 has 18 residues. J gave up 1 base and V 1 base, and 10 bases lay outside the gene matches. Germline CDR1 is SGHTA and CDR2 is FQGNSA.

The chain links TRBV7-6 to TRBJ1-4; D ambiguous. Germline V lookup: CDR1 SGHVS, CDR2 FNYEAQ. The CDR3 is 15 residues long. Trimming removed 5 bases from V and 0 bases from J, with 10 bases in between. The CDR3 DNA follows: TGTGCCAGCAGCCCCCCCCGAGCAACTAATGAAAAACTGTTTTTT. Protein sequence: CASSPPRATNEKLFF.

This clonotype was picked up many times. The J gene is TRBJ1-5, the V gene TRBV7-2; D might be TRBD1 (5 bases). V dropped 2 bases and J dropped 3 bases, with 11 bases sitting between them. The CDR3 length is 15 residues. CDR1 SGHTA and CDR2 FQGNSA come from the germline V gene. CDR3 protein: CASSLYGGSNQPQHF. In nucleotides, the CDR3 is TGTGCCAGCAGCTTATACGGGGGATCCAATCAGCCCCAGCATTTT.

This clonotype has a count of ten or more. The rearrangement uses TRBV4-2 and TRBJ2-2, with TRBD2 matching over 10 bases. With 1 base clipped from V and 0 bases from J, the junction kept 5 bases outside the gene matches. The CDR3 consists of 18 residues. CDR1 and CDR2 from the germline V gene are LGHNA and YNFKEQ. This CDR3 reads CASSQAPLAGTNTGELFF. The DNA for the CDR3 is TGTGCCAGCAGCCAAGCACCACTAGCGGGAACGAACACCGGGGAGCTGTTTTTT.

V gene TRBV15 combines with J gene TRBJ2-2; a weak D match, TRBD1 (6 bases). The CDR3 has 15 residues. Trimming cost V 0 bases and J 6 bases, with 11 bases left between them. CDR1 and CDR2 from the germline V gene are LNHNV and YYDKDF (reference sequence). In DNA form, the CDR3 reads TGTGCCACCAGCAGAGATTTACAGGGCGCCGGGGAGCTGTTTTTT. Its protein is CATSRDLQGAGELFF.

This chain links TRBV12-3 or TRBV12-4 with TRBJ2-1; 12 bases agree with TRBD2. The CDR3 covers 16 residues. The V and J ends lost 5 bases and 3 bases, in that order; junction bases with no gene match: 5. The CDR3 coding sequence is TGTGCCAGCAGTGCCTGGACTAGCGGGGTCTACAATGAGCAGTTCTTC. Its protein product is CASSAWTSGVYNEQFF.

This clonotype was detected only a few times. J is TRBJ2-1 and V is TRBV5-1; TRBD2 matches at 11 bases. There are 15 residues in the CDR3. Per the germline V gene, CDR1 is SGHRS and CDR2 is YFSETQ. With 5 bases clipped from V and 4 bases from J, the junction kept 5 bases outside the gene matches. CDR3 nucleotides: TGCGCCAGCAGGGAAACTAGCGGGGGTTACAATGAGCAGTTCTTC. Translated: CASRETSGGYNEQFF.

This clonotype was found a few times. V gene TRBV7-9 combines with J gene TRBJ1-4; perhaps TRBD1 as D (5 bases). The CDR3 contains 13 residues. Per the germline V gene, CDR1 is SEHNR and CDR2 is FQNEAQ (reference sequence). Trimming took 4 bases from V and 13 from J, leaving 16 bases between them. The CDR3 is CASSWGLAGGLFF. CDR3 coding DNA: TGTGCCAGCAGCTGGGGACTGGCCGGGGGACTGTTTTTT.

This chain links TRBV5-4 with TRBJ1-2, with D possibly matching TRBD1 (5 bases). Germline loops: CDR1 SGHNT, CDR2 YYREEE (reference sequence). This CDR3 has 15 amino acids. The germline V and J ends were trimmed by 1 base and 4 bases, with 14 bases remaining between them. CDR3 sequence (DNA): TGTGCCAGCAGCTTGCCGAGAGGGGAGGCCTATGGCTACACCTTC. Amino acids: CASSLPRGEAYGYTF. Full variable domain (remainder filled in from reference TRBV5-4 and TRBJ1-2): ETGVTQSPTHLIKTRGQQVTLRCSSQSGHNTVSWYQQALGQGPQFIFQYYREEENGRGNFPPRFSGLQFPNYSSELNVNALELDDSALYLCASSLPRGEAYGYTFGSGTRLTVV.

Only a few counts were recorded for this clonotype. The chain uses TRBV6-5 and TRBJ1-5; TRBD1 matches at 8 bases. With V trimmed by 6 bases and J by 11 bases, 12 bases remained unmatched. The V gene's germline CDR1 is MNHEY and CDR2 SVGAGI. The CDR3 spans 14 residues. The CDR3 here is CASRTDRGALSQHF. The CDR3 nucleotides are TGTGCCAGCAGGACCGACAGGGGAGCGCTCTCCCAGCATTTT.